This is a list of T cell receptor beta chains from one sample in a study of tumor and adjacent non-tumor tissue in lung cancer. Each CDR3 protein gets one entry after TCRdb re-called the multiplex PCR reads with MiXCR. The table records 120,000 or so distinct CDR3 sequences, 66% of them present only once. Sequencing input: lung tumor tissue. The origin of the receptors is a man aged 25-45 years with non-small cell lung cancer. The CDR3 runs from the conserved cysteine through the conserved F or W. D genes are given only for firm matches. Only some rows state a clone size, as once, few, many or a class for expanded clones.

size: few
length: 15
D: TRBD1
V: TRBV5-4
J: TRBJ2-6
CDR3: CASSTTGTGANVLTF
DNA: TGTGCCAGCAGCACGACAGGGACTGGGGCCAACGTCCTGACTTTC

size: NA
length: 12
D: NA
V: TRBV5-1
J: TRBJ2-7
CDR3: CASSSSGCEQYF
DNA: TGCGCAAGCAGCTCCTCAGGGTGCGAGCAGTACTTC

size: NA
length: 16
D: NA
V: TRBV10-1
J: TRBJ1-5
CDR3: CAIPGHSLYSNQPQHF
DNA: TGCGCCATCCCCGGACATTCCCTGTATAGCAATCAGCCCCAGCATTTT

size: NA
length: 17
D: TRBD1
V: TRBV6-1
J: TRBJ1-1
CDR3: CASSEWGQEAANTEAFF
DNA: TGTGCCAGCAGTGAATGGGGACAGGAGGCAGCGAACACTGAAGCTTTCTTT

size: NA
length: 15
D: TRBD1
V: TRBV12-3/TRBV12-4
J: TRBJ1-1
CDR3: CTSSPGTGGSTEAFF
DNA: TGTACCAGCAGTCCCGGGACAGGGGGTAGCACTGAAGCTTTCTTT

size: many
length: 14
D: NA
V: TRBV6-2/TRBV6-3
J: TRBJ2-1
CDR3: CASSYSGQLREQFF
DNA: TGTGCCAGCAGTTACTCGGGCCAGCTCCGTGAGCAGTTCTTC

size: many
length: 13
D: NA
V: TRBV20-1
J: TRBJ2-1
CDR3: CSARRGAAGEQFF
DNA: TGCAGTGCTAGAAGGGGGGCAGCGGGTGAGCAGTTCTTC

size: NA
length: 14
D: NA
V: TRBV11-3
J: TRBJ2-5
CDR3: CASSARTARETQCF
DNA: TGTGCCAGCAGCGCGCGGACAGCCCGAGAGACCCAGTGCTTC

size: NA
length: 13
D: NA
V: TRBV10-1
J: TRBJ2-2
CDR3: CASSDSGLGELFF
DNA: TGCGCAAGCAGTGATTCGGGACTTGGGGAGCTGTTTTTT

size: many
length: 13
D: NA
V: TRBV6-2/TRBV6-3
J: TRBJ2-7
CDR3: CASSYPGTYEQYF
DNA: TGTGCCAGCAGTTACCCCGGTACCTACGAGCAGTACTTC

size: NA
length: 15
D: NA
V: TRBV6-1
J: TRBJ2-2
CDR3: CASSLRGKFGGELFF
DNA: TGTGCCAGCAGTCTCAGGGGGAAGTTTGGCGGGGAACTGTTTTTT

size: once
length: 15
D: NA
V: TRBV6-6
J: TRBJ2-2
CDR3: CASSKAHGNTGELVF
DNA: TGTGCCAGCAGTAAAGCGCACGGGAACACCGGGGAGCTGGTTTTT

size: NA
length: 14
D: NA
V: TRBV6-1
J: TRBJ1-1
CDR3: CGSSEVEWDNEAFF
DNA: TGTGGCAGCAGTGAAGTAGAATGGGACAATGAAGCTTTCTTT

size: NA
length: 16
D: TRBD2
V: TRBV12-3/TRBV12-4
J: TRBJ2-1
CDR3: CASTLTSGGAGNEQFF
DNA: TGCGCCAGCACCCTGACTAGCGGGGGGGCCGGTAATGAGCAGTTCTTC

size: NA
length: 18
D: TRBD2
V: TRBV13
J: TRBJ2-3
CDR3: CTNSSSNRRTSGTDTQYF
DNA: TGTACCAACAGCTCTAGCAATAGAAGGACTAGCGGCACAGATACGCAGTATTTT

size: NA
length: 15
D: NA
V: TRBV5-6
J: TRBJ1-5
CDR3: CASSFGYGLNQPQDF
DNA: TGTGCCAGCAGCTTTGGGTATGGACTTAATCAGCCCCAGGATTTT

size: NA
length: 17
D: TRBD1
V: TRBV11-3
J: TRBJ2-2
CDR3: CASSLLYRDSSTGELFF
DNA: TGTGCCAGCAGCTTATTATACAGGGACAGCTCTACCGGGGAGCTGTTTTTT

size: few
length: 15
D: NA
V: TRBV5-6
J: TRBJ1-2
CDR3: CASSLVTGGVYGYTF
DNA: TGTGCCAGCAGCTTGGTGACAGGAGGAGTCTATGGCTACACCTTC

size: NA
length: 13
D: TRBD2
V: TRBV29-1
J: TRBJ2-2
CDR3: CNGGDGTGGELFF
DNA: TGCAACGGGGGGGATGGGACCGGCGGGGAGCTGTTTTTT

size: NA
length: 14
D: NA
V: TRBV12-3/TRBV12-4
J: TRBJ2-1
CDR3: CARNQRGGYDEQFF
DNA: TGTGCCAGAAACCAGAGGGGGGGGTACGATGAGCAGTTCTTC

size: NA
length: 15
D: NA
V: TRBV7-2
J: TRBJ2-3
CDR3: CASSPRGDKTDTQYF
DNA: TGTGCCAGCAGCCCTAGGGGGGACAAGACAGATACGCAGTATTTT

size: many
length: 12
D: NA
V: TRBV24-1
J: TRBJ2-7
CDR3: CATSDGSYEQYF
DNA: TGTGCCACCAGTGACGGATCCTACGAGCAGTACTTC

size: many
length: 12
D: NA
V: TRBV6-1
J: TRBJ1-4
CDR3: CASSVINEKLFF
DNA: TGTGCCAGCAGTGTCATCAATGAAAAACTGTTTTTT

size: NA
length: 10
D: NA
V: TRBV29-1
J: TRBJ2-3
CDR3: CTVVQHTQYF
DNA: TGCACTGTTGTCCAGCATACGCAGTATTTT

size: many
length: 13
D: NA
V: TRBV4-1
J: TRBJ1-1
CDR3: CASSLAEGTEAFF
DNA: TGCGCCAGCAGCCTAGCCGAGGGCACTGAAGCTTTCTTT

size: NA
length: 13
D: TRBD1
V: TRBV11-3
J: TRBJ2-7
CDR3: CTSYLTGDYEQYF
DNA: TGTACCAGCTACTTAACAGGGGACTACGAGCAGTACTTC

size: NA
length: 14
D: NA
V: TRBV11-2
J: TRBJ1-5
CDR3: CASSLSGGNQYQHF
DNA: TGTGCCAGCAGCTTATCTGGGGGCAATCAGTACCAGCATTTT

size: NA
length: 16
D: NA
V: TRBV11-1
J: TRBJ2-2
CDR3: CDSSLEQGGITGELFF
DNA: TGTGATAGCAGCTTAGAACAGGGAGGAATCACCGGGGAGCTGTTTTTT

size: NA
length: 13
D: NA
V: TRBV11-2
J: TRBJ2-5
CDR3: CASSLNRWETQYF
DNA: TGTGCTAGCAGCTTGAACAGGTGGGAGACCCAGTACTTC

size: NA
length: 14
D: TRBD1
V: TRBV29-1
J: TRBJ1-6
CDR3: CSLLTGADNSLLHF
DNA: TGCAGCCTTTTAACAGGGGCGGATAATTCACTCCTCCACTTT

size: NA
length: 13
D: NA
V: TRBV20-1
J: TRBJ2-1
CDR3: CSAPAGLNNEQFF
DNA: TGCAGTGCTCCAGCTGGTCTTAATAATGAGCAGTTCTTC

size: NA
length: 15
D: NA
V: TRBV11-2
J: TRBJ1-6
CDR3: CASSLWVGANSLLHF
DNA: TGTGCCAGCAGCTTATGGGTGGGAGCGAACTCACTCCTCCACTTT

size: NA
length: 16
D: TRBD1
V: TRBV5-4
J: TRBJ1-1
CDR3: CASSSQKQGAGTEPFF
DNA: TGTGCCAGCAGCTCACAAAAACAGGGGGCAGGCACTGAACCTTTCTTT